This TCR beta chain emerged from a study of shared clonotypes between healthy human individuals. General study findings and limits: Larger richness was generally estimated for naive than memory subsets. Rarefaction exposed incomplete sorted-subset sequencing despite large depth.

The assay was immunoSEQ multiplex PCR, and TCRdb's table has in-frame clones only and misses some. The sample has approximately 2.5 million clones; 93% are singletons. On this clone: Its antigen is currently unknown.

V was cut by 5 bases and J by 1 base, with 17 bases left in between. There are 16 residues in the CDR3. Germline-derived CDR1 and CDR2 are SGHAT and FQNNGV. The chain carries TRBV11-2 and TRBJ1-2; D gene ambiguous. The sequence derives from a man aged 18 to 30 in good health. Some clones in this sample may be carry-over from other donors' samples. Sequenced: naive CD4+ T cells from PBMCs. Described subset: CD45RA+ positively selected. The CDR3, as DNA: TGTGCCAGCAGCCCGCTTACGCCCCCCGATAACTATGGCTACACCTTC. Amino acids: CASSPLTPPDNYGYTF.